This TCR beta chain comes out of a study of shared clonotypes between healthy human individuals (TCRdb year 2020). Some background on the complete study: The cohort comprised two women and a few men aged 18 to 49 years. For each donor, CD4 naive and CD4 memory were each run on three plates, CD8 naive on two plates, and CD8 memory on one plate. To estimate repertoire size and how much clonotypes are shared between individuals, the study performed deep sequencing of blood TCR repertoires from a few healthy adults. Libraries were prepared and TCR repertoires were sequenced by different laboratories using diverse techniques, in order to increase sequencing depth and limit assay-specific biases. Between about 0.85 and 9.5 billion PBMCs per donor were obtained by leukapheresis.

Results and caveats for the whole study, not just this receptor: Across a few donors, roughly 5.1% of naive CD4, more than 3% of naive CD8, under 2.5% of memory CD4, and approximately 0.42% of memory CD8 clonotypes were shared. Clonotypes shared by all four sorted-subset donors showed higher generation probabilities than non-shared clonotypes. The genetic and exposure-history diversity represented was limited by the small number of donors. Larger estimated clonotype richness was generally found for naive subsets than for memory subsets. Based on pairwise subsampling, the degree of clonotype sharing among donors was expected to be affected by sequencing depth. Sampling was restricted to blood, and TCR repertoires in tissues likely differ from the TCR repertoires found in blood. Rarefaction of sorted-subset datasets indicated incomplete sequencing despite the large sequencing depth.

CDR1 and CDR2 are read off the germline V gene as SGHVS and FQNEAQ. V and J lose 1 base and 6 bases, and a span of 4 bases separates them. The CDR3 numbers 12 residues from cysteine through phenylalanine. This entry keeps only the CDR3 DNA: 36 bases, framed from base 1. This clone was counted between two and nine times. There is no known antigen for this receptor. Base qualities are not at hand, and no much larger clone is one base apart. Other nucleotide sequences from this sample produce the same CDR3. Using the deep immunoSEQ assay, multiplex PCR amplified TCR CDR3 regions from genomic DNA. Extracted genomic DNA from each cell subset was spread evenly across all wells of several immunoSEQ 96-well plates, with each plate serving as a replicate. For sorted subsets, approximately 200 ng of genomic DNA, equivalent to about 30,000 T cell genomes, went into each replicate PCR. Purified libraries were measured with a Qubit 3.0 fluorometer, size-checked on a Bioanalyzer 2100, and measured again with the KAPA Library Quantification kit. Every immunoSEQ 96-well plate was sequenced on a separate single-read 150-cycle Illumina NextSeq 550 flow cell. The source study handled its data this way. The immunoSEQ output contained only junctional sequences without quality scores, so filtering could not match that applied to full-length reads. To assign V/J genes and CDR3, sequences were annotated using PyIR, a Python wrapper for IgBLAST v1.9, with IMGT germline references. Reads were removed for weak V/J assignments (E-value above 1e-6), missing CDR3, stop codons, out-of-frame junctions, or ambiguous translated residues. V3J clonotypes were defined by identical inferred V gene, J gene, and CDR3 amino acid sequence. The percentage overlap between two repertoires was calculated by dividing the number of shared unique clonotypes by the size of the smaller repertoire. Three approaches were used to assess repertoire richness: RTK rarefaction, the Chao1 estimator, and Recon v2.1 estimates of unobserved clonotypes. Generation probabilities were computed with OLGA for all TCRbeta clonotypes obtained by the gDNA method from four donors. TCRdb re-hosts the immuneACCESS table, in-frame sequences only. Its copies lack some clones; in the studies checked, an unresolved V gene accounts for under half of them, and the cause for the rest is not known. The DNA was the basis for D and trimming; V, J and clone size are from that table. The sample records 110,000 or so clones, 68% of which are singletons. Almost 25% of the sample belongs to the ten largest clones.

The donors were healthy, HIV-negative adults with no recently reported acute infections or vaccinations. Every donor was a Caucasian adult living in Nashville, Tennessee, USA. CD8 memory samples combined magnetically selected CD45RO+ cells with CCR7-negative CD45RA+ effector memory (TemRA) cells. After blood collection by leukapheresis, PBMCs were isolated using Ficoll-Histopaque density gradient centrifugation and then cryopreserved in the vapor phase of liquid nitrogen. Purity and quantity of every magnetically sorted T cell population were checked by analytical flow cytometry. From each sorted fraction, genomic DNA was isolated and quantified by UV absorbance on a Nanodrop 2000c.

The receptor's source is a woman aged 25 to 45 in good health. The sequencing input was memory CD8+ T cells sorted from blood. Explained via the paper, the cell subset or site label denotes: CD45RO+ cells pooled with CCR7-negative TemRA cells. The chain is assembled from TRBV7-8 and TRBJ1-5; a confident D gene designation cannot be given. The nucleotide sequence reads TGTGCCAGCAGCTTAGAGGGTCAGCCCCAGCATTTT. It translates to CASSLEGQPQHF.